What follows are 11 T cell receptor beta chains derived from one specimen sequenced in a study of neoadjuvant nivolumab and ipilimumab in lung cancer. Method: immunoSEQ multiplex PCR; TCRdb's copy keeps in-frame clones and lacks some. The sample records 25,000 to 30,000 clones, about 70% being singletons. The sample was tumor tissue, taken after neoadjuvant nivolumab, alone or with ipilimumab, at or shortly before surgery. These receptors all come from an adult with non-small cell lung cancer.

This chain links TRBV19 with TRBJ1-6; 7 positions agree with TRBD1. The junction had 7 bases not matched to a gene; V was cut back by 4 bases and J by 4 bases. The CDR3 loop spans 16 amino acids. Germline V gene lookup returns CDR1 LNHDA and CDR2 SQIVND (reference sequence). CDR3 amino acids: CASSTGQAYYNSPLHF. The CDR3 coding sequence is TGTGCCAGTAGTACCGGACAGGCCTATTATAATTCACCCCTCCACTTT.

The chain has TRBV7-2 and TRBJ2-1; tentatively, D is TRBD2 (6 bases). Looked up from germline, CDR1 is SGHTA and CDR2 is FQGNSA. V lost 1 base to trimming and J lost 4 bases, with 14 bases between them. The CDR3 runs to 16 residues. The CDR3, as DNA: TGTGCCAGCAGCTTAGTCGGCGGGGCGGCTTACAATGAGCAGTTCTTC. Translating it yields CASSLVGGAAYNEQFF.

This clone was observed a few times. The gene calls are TRBV6-6 and TRBJ1-1; D possibly corresponds to TRBD1 (5 bases). Trimming took off 5 bases at V and 4 bases at J, with 14 bases between the two ends. CDR1 MNHNY and CDR2 SVGAGI come from the germline V gene (reference sequence). This CDR3 has 14 amino acids. Written as DNA, the CDR3 is TGTGCCAGCAGTCTTTCGGGGGTCGGCACTGAAGCTTTCTTT. Protein sequence: CASSLSGVGTEAFF.

This sequence joins TRBV27 and TRBJ1-2; D gene unclear. Germline V lookup: CDR1 MNHEY, CDR2 SMNVEV (reference sequence). V was trimmed by 0 bases and J by 6 bases, leaving 8 bases between them. The CDR3 covers 13 residues. The CDR3 sequence is CASSLSGSHGYTF. DNA of the CDR3: TGTGCCAGCAGTTTATCGGGGTCCCATGGCTACACCTTC.

The chain carries TRBV2 and TRBJ1-5; D might be TRBD1 (6 bases). This CDR3 has 13 residues. V dropped 4 bases and J dropped 6 bases, with 10 bases sitting between them. Germline V CDR1 and CDR2: SNHLY, FYNNEI. CDR3 coding DNA: TGTGCCAGCAGTGCTCCGGGGGCTCAGCCCCAGCATTTT. This gives the protein CASSAPGAQPQHF.

V and J are TRBV6-1 and TRBJ1-1; 7 positions match TRBD1. With 1 base clipped from V and 0 bases from J, the junction kept 2 bases outside the gene matches. The CDR3 totals 15 residues. CDR1 and CDR2 (germline): MNHNS, SASEGT. CDR3 loop: CASSEGGGMNTEAFF. The CDR3 DNA reads as TGTGCCAGCAGTGAAGGAGGGGGCATGAACACTGAAGCTTTCTTT.

V gene TRBV7-9 combines with J gene TRBJ1-5; no firm D call. This CDR3 region has 14 residues. Germline V CDR1 and CDR2: SEHNR, FQNEAQ (reference sequence). The V end lost 5 bases, the J end lost 2 bases, and 10 bases lay between the germline ends. The CDR3 sequence: CASSPDGGNQPQHF. DNA for the CDR3: TGTGCCAGCAGCCCGGACGGGGGCAATCAGCCCCAGCATTTT.

The rearrangement joins TRBV15 to TRBJ2-7; D is unresolved. The CDR3 length is 14 residues. Looked up from germline, CDR1 is LNHNV and CDR2 is YYDKDF (reference sequence). V was cut by 0 bases and J by 3 bases, with 9 bases left in between. In DNA, the CDR3 is TGTGCCACCAGCAGAGATAAATTCCTCTACGAGCAGTACTTC. This translates into CATSRDKFLYEQYF. Together with reference TRBV15 and TRBJ2-7, the CDR3 gives the full variable domain: DAMVIQNPRYQVTQFGKPVTLSCSQTLNHNVMYWYQQKSSQAPKLLFHYYDKDFNNEADTPDNFQSRRPNTSFCFLDIRSPGLGDTAMYLCATSRDKFLYEQYFGPGTRLTVT.

This chain uses TRBV5-1 with TRBJ2-3, with TRBD2 identical over 8 bases. V shed 0 bases and J 10 bases; nucleotides not matched to a gene: 4. In germline, CDR1 is SGHRS, CDR2 YFSETQ. The CDR3 spans 13 residues. The DNA of the CDR3 is TGCGCCAGCAGCTTGGACGGGGGGGCCGCGCAGTATTTT. Translating it yields CASSLDGGAAQYF.

The chain carries TRBV7-9 and TRBJ2-7; D tentatively reads TRBD1 or TRBD2 (5 bases each). Trimming cost V 5 bases and J 3 bases, with 14 bases left between them. The CDR3 contains 14 residues. The germline V gene encodes CDR1 SEHNR and CDR2 FQNEAQ (reference sequence). The CDR3 DNA reads as TGTGCCAGCAGCCGGGACGGGTTCGTCTACGAGCAGTACTTC. Its protein is CASSRDGFVYEQYF.

The chain links TRBV14 to TRBJ1-2, with D maybe TRBD1 (6 bases). The CDR3 is 13 residues long. Germline V gene lookup returns CDR1 SGHDN and CDR2 FVKESK. V shed 4 bases and J shed 6 bases, with 12 bases lying between them. The CDR3 nucleotides read TGTGCCAGCAGCCTATCCGGGACACATGGCTACACCTTC. It codes for CASSLSGTHGYTF.